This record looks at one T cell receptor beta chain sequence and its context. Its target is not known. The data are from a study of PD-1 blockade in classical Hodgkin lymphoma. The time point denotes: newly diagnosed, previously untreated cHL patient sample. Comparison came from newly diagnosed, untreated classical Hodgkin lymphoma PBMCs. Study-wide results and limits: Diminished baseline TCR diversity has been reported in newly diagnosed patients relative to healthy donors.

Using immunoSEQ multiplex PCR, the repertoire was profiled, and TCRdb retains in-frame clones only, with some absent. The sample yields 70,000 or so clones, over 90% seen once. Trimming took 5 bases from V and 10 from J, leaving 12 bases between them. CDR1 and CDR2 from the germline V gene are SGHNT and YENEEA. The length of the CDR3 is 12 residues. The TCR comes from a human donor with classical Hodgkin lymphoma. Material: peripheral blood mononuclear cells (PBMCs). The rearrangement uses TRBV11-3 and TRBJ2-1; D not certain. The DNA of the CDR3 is TGTGCCAGCAGCCTCAGGCCCGAGGAGCAGTTCTTC. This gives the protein CASSLRPEEQFF.